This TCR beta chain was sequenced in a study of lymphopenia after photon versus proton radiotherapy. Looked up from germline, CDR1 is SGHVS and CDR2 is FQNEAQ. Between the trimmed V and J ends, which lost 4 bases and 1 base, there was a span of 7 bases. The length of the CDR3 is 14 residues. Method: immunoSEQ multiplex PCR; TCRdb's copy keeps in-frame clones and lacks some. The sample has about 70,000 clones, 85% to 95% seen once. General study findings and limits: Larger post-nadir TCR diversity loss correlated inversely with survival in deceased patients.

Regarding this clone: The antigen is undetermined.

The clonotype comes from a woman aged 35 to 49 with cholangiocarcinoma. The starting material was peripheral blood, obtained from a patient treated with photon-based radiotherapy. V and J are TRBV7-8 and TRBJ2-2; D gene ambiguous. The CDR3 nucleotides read TGTGCCAGCAGCTCAGGCGGGAACACCGGGGAGCTGTTTTTT. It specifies CASSSGGNTGELFF.